This is a list of T cell receptor beta chains from one sample in a study of blood T cell repertoires in COVID-19. The protocol was immunoSEQ multiplex PCR, while the TCRdb copy is restricted to in-frame clones and leaves out a portion. There are approximately 230,000 clones in the sample; 87% occur only once, and roughly 3% lies in the top ten. The sequenced material came from peripheral blood. The receptors were sampled from a man aged 18 to 29 with active or convalescent COVID-19. CDR3s include the opening cysteine and the closing phenylalanine or tryptophan. D genes are given only for firm matches. Not all rows give a size; the values are once, few, many and, for expanded clones, a class.

>TRBJ2-5|NA|TRBV2|TRBD2
TGTGCCAGCAGTGAAGATCGGGGGGAGACGAAAGAGACCCAGTACTTC
CASSEDRGETKETQYF
>TRBJ2-7|NA|TRBV18|TRBD2
TGTGCCAGCTCACCTGGAGCTAGCGGCACCTCCTACGAGCAGTACTTC
CASSPGASGTSYEQYF
>TRBJ1-4|NA|TRBV7-9|TRBD1
TGTGCCAGCAGCCCCCAGGGGGCGGAAGAAAAACTGTTTTTT
CASSPQGAEEKLFF
>TRBJ2-7|NA|TRBV28|NA
TGTGCCAGCACCTCCACCCCGGGACATCAGTCCTACGAGCAGTACTTC
CASTSTPGHQSYEQYF
>TRBJ2-3|NA|TRBV28|TRBD1
TGTGCCAGCAGTTTGACAGGGAGTTGGACAGATACGCAGTATTTT
CASSLTGSWTDTQYF
>TRBJ1-2|NA|TRBV9|TRBD1
TGTGCCAGCAGCGCGGGACAGGGACACGTTGGCTACACCTTC
CASSAGQGHVGYTF
>TRBJ1-1|NA|TRBV4-3|NA
TGCGCCAGCAGCCAAGTAGTGAGGAACACTGAAGCTTTCTTT
CASSQVVRNTEAFF
>TRBJ2-1|NA|TRBV27|NA
TGTGCCAGCAGTTTAGGCCCCGGGACAAACCCTAATGAGCAGTTCTTC
CASSLGPGTNPNEQFF
>TRBJ1-5|NA|TRBV7-9|TRBD1
TGTGCCAGCAGCTTGACTACAGGGGTGAATAGCAATCAGCCCCAGCATTTT
CASSLTTGVNSNQPQHF
>TRBJ1-2|once|TRBV4-3|TRBD1
TGCGCCAGCAGCCAAGCGAACAAAACTGGACAGGGGAGGGTATGGGGCTACACCTTC
CASSQANKTGQGRVWGYTF
>TRBJ2-1|NA|TRBV9|TRBD2
TGTGCCAGCAGCGTAGATGGTGGGACTAGCGATCAGTTCTTC
CASSVDGGTSDQFF
>TRBJ2-7|NA|TRBV15|NA
TGTGCCACCAGCAGAGTGCAAGAGTCGACCTACGAGCAGTACTTC
CATSRVQESTYEQYF
>TRBJ1-1|NA|TRBV10-1|TRBD1
TGCGCCAGCAGTTCCCGGACAGGTTTGGCTTTCTTT
CASSSRTGLAFF
>TRBJ1-2|NA|TRBV27|NA
TGTGCCAGCAGTTTATCTTCGTCGGGAGGCTACACCTTC
CASSLSSSGGYTF
>TRBJ2-7|once|TRBV6-5|TRBD1
TGTGCCAGCAGCGGGACAGGGAGCTCCTACGAGCAGTACTTC
CASSGTGSSYEQYF